A single sample gave rise to the 30 T cell receptor beta chains below, sequenced in a study of cytomegalovirus exposure and HLA in healthy donors. Profiled with immunoSEQ multiplex PCR; TCRdb holds only in-frame clones, not every one. The sample contains over 150,000 clones, around 83% of which appear only once. Input material: PBMCs. The receptors originated from a woman aged 25 to 39 in good health and CMV-seropositive.

The chain combines TRBV9 with TRBJ1-5; 8 positions agree with TRBD1. Germline trimming cut 6 bases from V and 5 bases from J; bases unmatched to any gene: 13. The CDR3 runs to 16 residues. Germline CDR1 and CDR2: SGDLS and YYNGEE. This CDR3 is CASTPGVTGGDQPQHF. The CDR3 nucleotides read TGTGCCAGCACTCCCGGAGTAACAGGGGGGGATCAGCCCCAGCATTTT.

The chain combines TRBV27 with TRBJ1-2; 8 nucleotides align to TRBD1. This CDR3 comprises 15 residues. The germline V gene encodes CDR1 MNHEY and CDR2 SMNVEV (reference sequence). V was pared by 0 bases and J by 7 bases, with 7 bases of the junction left unmatched. The CDR3 DNA reads TGTGCCAGCAGTTTATCCCCACAGGGGGTGCGTGGCTACACCTTC. Protein sequence: CASSLSPQGVRGYTF.

Details on this clone: The junction shows a germline mismatch at one end, possibly a read error. The V gene is TRBV10-1, the J gene TRBJ2-7; TRBD2 matches 8 bases. Germline assignment: CDR1 WNHNN and CDR2 SYGVQD (reference sequence). The CDR3 extends over 15 amino acids. CDR3 sequence (DNA): TGCGCCAGCAGTGACGTGGGGGGAAGGAGCGGGAGTGCGAACTTC. The encoded protein is CASSDVGGRSGSANF.

The chain joins TRBV19 to TRBJ1-5, with a weak D call TRBD1 (5 bases). Deletions cut 3 bases from V and 0 bases from J, with 9 bases between. The CDR3 runs 15 residues. The germline gives CDR1 LNHDA, CDR2 SQIVND (reference sequence). The CDR3 loop is CASSMTEYSNQPQHF. CDR3 coding DNA: TGTGCCAGTAGTATGACAGAATATAGCAATCAGCCCCAGCATTTT.

The V gene is TRBV28, the J gene TRBJ2-7; D unresolved. The V and J ends lost 0 bases and 4 bases respectively, with 7 bases between them. The CDR3 is 13 residues long. Germline lookup yields CDR1 MDHEN and CDR2 SYDVKM. The CDR3 spells CASSLWAAYEQYF. As DNA, the CDR3 is TGTGCCAGCAGTTTATGGGCGGCGTACGAGCAGTACTTC.

The chain links TRBV7-9 to TRBJ1-5; D gene uncertain. In germline, CDR1 is SEHNR, CDR2 FQNEAQ (reference sequence). The CDR3 length is 12 residues. Deletions cut 3 bases from V and 6 bases from J, with 6 bases between. This chain's CDR3 is CASSFYGQPQHF. The CDR3 nucleotides read TGTGCCAGCAGCTTTTACGGTCAGCCCCAGCATTTT.

This clone was seen once. This chain uses TRBV28 with TRBJ1-5; no clear D. With 10 bases removed from V and 0 bases from J, the gap between germline ends came to 19 bases. The CDR3 length is 16 residues. CDR1 MDHEN and CDR2 SYDVKM come from the germline V gene. The CDR3 here is CATHPEGDYSNQPQHF. Written as DNA, the CDR3 is TGTGCCACACACCCGGAGGGAGATTATAGCAATCAGCCCCAGCATTTT.

V is TRBV7-9 and J is TRBJ1-4, with TRBD1 matching over 9 bases. Trimming at V came to 6 bases and at J to 2 bases, leaving 4 bases not matched to a gene. In germline, CDR1 is SEHNR, CDR2 FQNEAQ (reference sequence). The CDR3 covers 15 residues. The CDR3 DNA is TGTGCCAGCAGTCAGACAGGGGGGACTAATGAAAAACTGTTTTTT. It is translated as CASSQTGGTNEKLFF.

This clone showed up just once. The chain combines TRBV5-6 with TRBJ2-7, with TRBD1 identical over 8 bases. This CDR3 comprises 15 residues. V shed 0 bases and J 0 bases; nucleotides not matched to a gene: 2. CDR1 SGHDT and CDR2 YYEEEE come from the germline V gene. The CDR3 is CASSLGDRSSYEQYF. DNA of the CDR3: TGTGCCAGCAGCTTGGGGGACAGGAGCTCCTACGAGCAGTACTTC.

The V call is TRBV2, the J call TRBJ2-7; 13 bases map to TRBD2. In germline, CDR1 is SNHLY, CDR2 FYNNEI. The junction had 1 base not matched to a gene; V was cut back by 5 bases and J by 3 bases. The CDR3 is 14 amino acids. CDR3 protein: CASSRTSGGYEQYF. CDR3 DNA: TGTGCCAGCAGTCGGACTAGCGGGGGCTACGAGCAGTACTTC.

The genes are TRBV29-1 and TRBJ1-2; D remains unclear. Germline V gene sequence: CDR1 SQVTM, CDR2 ANQGSEA. V lost 3 bases and J 2 bases, leaving 13 bases between the germline ends. The CDR3 length is 14 residues. The CDR3 region is CSVDPQDWNYGYTF. CDR3 nucleotides: TGCAGCGTTGATCCCCAAGACTGGAACTATGGCTACACCTTC. Supplemented by reference TRBV29-1 and TRBJ1-2, the full variable domain reads SAVISQKPSRDICQRGTSLTIQCQVDSQVTMMFWYRQQPGQSLTLIATANQGSEATYESGFVIDKFPISRPNLTFSTLTVSNMSPEDSSIYLCSVDPQDWNYGYTFGSGTRLTVV.

J is TRBJ2-3 and V is TRBV6-4; TRBD2 matches 11 bases. The germline CDR1 and CDR2 sequences are MRHNA and SNTAGT. This CDR3 comprises 17 residues. V shed 4 bases, J shed 1 base, and the junction held 7 bases outside the gene matches. The CDR3 DNA reads as TGTGCCAGCAGTGCCCTAGCGGGAGGAGGAGGCACAGATACGCAGTATTTT. It specifies CASSALAGGGGTDTQYF.

The chain couples TRBV7-6 to TRBJ1-2; 7 bases line up with TRBD1. V lost 2 bases to trimming and J lost 2 bases; unmatched junction nucleotides: 5. This CDR3 region has 15 residues. Looked up from germline, CDR1 is SGHVS and CDR2 is FNYEAQ. CDR3 amino acids: CASSLTPGQNYGYTF. CDR3 nucleotide sequence: TGTGCCAGCAGCTTAACACCGGGACAGAACTATGGCTACACCTTC. Combining the CDR3 with reference TRBV7-6 and TRBJ1-2 gives the whole variable domain GAGVSQSPRYKVTKRGQDVALRCDPISGHVSLYWYRQALGQGPEFLTYFNYEAQQDKSGLPNDRFSAERPEGSISTLTIQRTEQRDSAMYRCASSLTPGQNYGYTFGSGTRLTVV.

This chain uses TRBV5-1 with TRBJ2-2; possibly TRBD1 for D (5 bases). The CDR3 covers 14 residues. Germline CDR1 reads SGHRS; CDR2 reads YFSETQ. Trimming cost V 1 base and J 2 bases, with 6 bases left between them. CDR3 bases: TGCGCCAGCAGCTTGACAGGAAACACCGGGGAGCTGTTTTTT. It translates to CASSLTGNTGELFF. The variable domain in full, completed from reference TRBV5-1 and TRBJ2-2, reads KAGVTQTPRYLIKTRGQQVTLSCSPISGHRSVSWYQQTPGQGLQFLFEYFSETQRNKGNFPGRFSGRQFSNSRSEMNVSTLELGDSALYLCASSLTGNTGELFFGEGSRLTVL.

This clone was counted once. The gene calls are TRBV5-1 and TRBJ1-2, with D possibly TRBD1 on 6 matching bases. CDR3 size: 14 residues. The germline CDR1 and CDR2 sequences are SGHRS and YFSETQ. The V gene lost 5 bases and the J gene lost 5 bases, with 16 bases spanning the gap. This CDR3 reads CASSPGGRPYGYTF. Here the CDR3 DNA reads TGCGCCAGCAGTCCGGGGGGCCGGCCGTATGGCTACACCTTC.

This chain uses TRBV30 with TRBJ1-1; tentative D call: TRBD1 (5 bases). V dropped 0 bases and J dropped 0 bases, with 11 bases sitting between them. Germline V lookup: CDR1 GTSNPN, CDR2 SVGIG (reference sequence). The CDR3 is 15 amino acids. This chain's CDR3 is CAWSVNVGVNTEAFF. CDR3 sequence (DNA): TGTGCCTGGAGTGTCAATGTAGGGGTGAACACTGAAGCTTTCTTT. Combining the CDR3 with reference TRBV30 and TRBJ1-1 gives the whole variable domain SQTIHQWPATLVQPVGSPLSLECTVEGTSNPNLYWYRQAAGRGLQLLFYSVGIGQISSEVPQNLSASRPQDRQFILSSKKLLLSDSGFYLCAWSVNVGVNTEAFFGQGTRLTVV.

The chain links TRBV29-1 to TRBJ2-5; the D is unclear. Germline CDR1 reads SQVTM; CDR2 reads ANQGSEA. The V end was cut by 4 bases, the J end by 2 bases, with 5 bases between. The CDR3 extends over 11 amino acids. CDR3 sequence reads: CSVVPQETQYF. The CDR3 coding sequence is TGCAGCGTTGTTCCGCAAGAGACCCAGTACTTC.

The rearrangement links TRBV9 to TRBJ2-3, with TRBD1 as a possible D gene (5 bases). The CDR3 runs to 15 residues. The germline CDR1 and CDR2 sequences are SGDLS and YYNGEE. V gave up 0 bases and J gave up 6 bases, with 14 bases separating them. The CDR3 loop reads CASSVAGTKGDTQYF. Here the CDR3 DNA reads TGTGCCAGCAGCGTAGCCGGCACTAAGGGGGATACGCAGTATTTT.

This clone was observed a few times. V gene TRBV11-2 combines with J gene TRBJ2-1, with TRBD2 identical over 11 bases. J lost 6 bases, V lost 4 bases, and 5 bases had no gene match. The CDR3 extends over 15 amino acids. The germline gives CDR1 SGHAT, CDR2 FQNNGV. The CDR3 is CASSYGLAGFNEQFF. The CDR3 bases are TGTGCCAGCAGCTACGGACTAGCGGGTTTCAATGAGCAGTTCTTC.

The genes are TRBV2 and TRBJ1-1; D is ambiguous. Trimming took 3 bases from V and 3 from J, leaving 14 bases between them. Looked up from germline, CDR1 is SNHLY and CDR2 is FYNNEI. There are 15 residues in the CDR3. The CDR3: CASSENSGGYTEAFF. The CDR3 DNA reads as TGTGCCAGCAGTGAGAACTCGGGTGGGTACACTGAAGCTTTCTTT.

The gene calls are TRBV11-2 and TRBJ2-3; perhaps TRBD1 as D (6 bases). CDR1 is SGHAT and CDR2 is FQNNGV in the germline V gene. CDR3 size: 14 residues. Trimming pared 3 bases from V and 3 bases from J, leaving 10 bases between. The CDR3 DNA reads TGTGCCAGCAGCTTCAGGGGCGGGACAGATACGCAGTATTTT. Amino acid sequence: CASSFRGGTDTQYF.

The CDR3 spells CASSSWNTEAFF. The CDR3 DNA reads as TGTGCCAGCAGCTCCTGGAACACTGAAGCTTTCTTT. The V and J genes are TRBV5-6 and TRBJ1-1; no definite D call. The CDR3 spans 12 residues. Germline-derived CDR1 and CDR2 are SGHDT and YYEEEE. V lost 3 bases, J lost 1 base, and 4 bases lay in between.

The CDR3 nucleotides read TGTGCCAGCAGAGGCCAGGGAAGGACAGATACGCAGTATTTT. This translates into CASRGQGRTDTQYF. This chain uses TRBV2 with TRBJ2-3; D might be TRBD1 (5 bases). The CDR3 sequence is 14 residues long. Germline V gives CDR1 SNHLY, CDR2 FYNNEI. V lost 6 bases and J lost 3, with 13 bases in between.

This chain joins TRBV5-6 and TRBJ1-3; TRBD1 might be the D (6 bases). The V and J ends lost 0 bases and 7 bases respectively, with 17 bases between them. Germline V gives CDR1 SGHDT, CDR2 YYEEEE. There are 16 residues in the CDR3. The chain's CDR3 is CASSLAEAGARNTIYF. The CDR3, as DNA: TGTGCCAGCAGCTTGGCCGAGGCGGGGGCGCGGAACACCATATATTTT. The entire variable domain, with the rest obtained from reference TRBV5-6 and TRBJ1-3, is as follows: DAGVTQSPTHLIKTRGQQVTLRCSPKSGHDTVSWYQQALGQGPQFIFQYYEEEERQRGNFPDRFSGHQFPNYSSELNVNALLLGDSALYLCASSLAEAGARNTIYFGEGSWLTVV.

This clone was seen just once. This chain uses TRBV12-5 with TRBJ1-4; the D is unclear. V was cut by 0 bases and J by 12 bases, with 11 bases left in between. Germline lookup yields CDR1 LGHNT and CDR2 FRNRAP. The CDR3 is made up of 13 amino acids. CDR3 sequence: CASGLVPPGELFF. CDR3 nucleotides: TGTGCTAGTGGTTTGGTTCCCCCCGGGGAACTGTTTTTT.

The chain combines TRBV5-1 with TRBJ1-2, with 7 nucleotides matching TRBD1. Per the germline V gene, CDR1 is SGHRS and CDR2 is YFSETQ. V was pared by 5 bases and J by 4 bases, with 11 bases of the junction left unmatched. This CDR3 comprises 15 residues. Here the CDR3 reads CASSHGNQGGYGYTF. In nucleotides, the CDR3 is TGCGCCAGCAGTCACGGGAACCAGGGGGGCTATGGCTACACCTTC.

The rearrangement links TRBV4-2 to TRBJ2-1; 10 bases match TRBD2. CDR3 size: 18 residues. The V gene end was trimmed by 2 bases and the J gene end by 2 bases; junction bases not matched to a gene: 9. Per germline, CDR1 LGHNA and CDR2 YNFKEQ. The CDR3 region is CASSQTLLAGVPYNEQFF. In nucleotides, the CDR3 is TGTGCCAGCAGCCAAACTCTCCTAGCGGGAGTACCCTACAATGAGCAGTTCTTC.

The chain carries TRBV6-5 and TRBJ2-1; 7 bases fit TRBD2. The CDR3 is 16 amino acids. Losses at the gene ends were 3 bases for V and 6 bases for J; bases not matched to a gene: 11. The germline gives CDR1 MNHEY, CDR2 SVGAGI. This CDR3 reads CASSYQRVSGGNEQFF. CDR3 DNA: TGTGCCAGCAGTTATCAAAGGGTTTCGGGGGGCAATGAGCAGTTCTTC.

As for this clone: This same CDR3 is encoded by further DNA sequences in the sample. The chain recombines TRBV5-1 with TRBJ2-1; 14 nucleotides agree with TRBD2. CDR1 and CDR2 from the germline V gene are SGHRS and YFSETQ. The CDR3 has 15 amino acids. Losses at the gene ends were 3 bases for V and 8 bases for J; bases not matched to a gene: 4. This chain's CDR3 is CASSSGTSGRDEQFF. The CDR3 nucleotides read TGCGCCAGCAGCTCAGGGACTAGCGGGAGAGATGAGCAGTTCTTC.

The J gene is TRBJ2-7, the V gene TRBV6-6; TRBD2 matches 8 bases. Germline V gene sequence: CDR1 MNHNY, CDR2 SVGAGI (reference sequence). Trimming cost V 7 bases and J 3 bases; bases outside gene matches: 14. This CDR3 is 16 amino acids long. The CDR3 DNA follows: TGTGCCAGCATCCCAGGGAGCGGGAGTACCAACTACGAGCAGTACTTC. It encodes CASIPGSGSTNYEQYF.